This T cell receptor beta chain was profiled in a study of T cell responses to AZD1222 COVID-19 vaccine (dated by TCRdb to the early 2020s). At the level of the whole study: AZD1222 recipients given second doses at about 4 weeks or at about 12 weeks were pooled, since spike-specific TCR depth and breadth were not found to differ between the two schedules. Trial participants were enrolled by age into subgroups of 18-55, 56-69 and 70-plus years, and around 150, 28 and 57 TCR-sequenced participants, respectively, were included in these subgroups. A total of about 230 trial participants underwent TCR sequencing, of whom some 210 received two doses of AZD1222 and around 25 received two doses of the MenACWY control vaccine. What the study reported, not specific to this receptor: Because no day 14 peak-response samples were available, repertoires were characterized only after the peak T cell response. Only six AZD1222 recipients were SARS-CoV-2 seropositive at baseline, limiting conclusions about previously exposed vaccinees. After two AZD1222 doses, both the breadth and the depth of spike-specific TCRs were significantly higher than at day 0 and than in MenACWY recipients. The 56-69-year group was small, and its depth increase did not reach significance, likely because of low power. Participants were mostly white British and included more females than males, and it was suggested by the authors that clonal diversity may have been underestimated. CD4 TCRs associated with the vaccine covered the entire spike protein, and the dominant responses were in regions 160-218 and 743-854. Nearly half of unique spike-specific TCRs reportedly recognized epitopes outside regions mutated in the B.1.351 and B.1.1.7 variants.

About this clone: Its antigen has not been determined. No base quality values were provided; no much bigger clone lies one nucleotide off.

The CDR3 regions of human TCRbeta chains were subjected to immunosequencing. The authors' analysis ran thus. Repertoire TCRs were matched against a reference library of SARS-CoV-2-specific TCRs generated with the MIRA antigen-specificity platform. Breadth was defined as the fraction of unique TCRs that were SARS-CoV-2-associated. Depth was defined as the fraction of total T cells that were SARS-CoV-2-associated. Using the MIRA data, each spike-specific TCR was assigned both to the spike region to which the TCR was reactive and to a CD4 or CD8 class. Log10-transformed breadth and depth values were compared by one-way ANOVA with Sidak's multiple comparisons tests. TCRdb stores this immuneACCESS table with in-frame sequences only. Part of the clones is absent; in the studies checked, under half of the shortfall reflects unresolved V genes, and no reason is known for the rest. That table supplies the V and J calls and clone size; D and trimming were determined from the DNA. The sample includes some 180,000 clones, with approximately 92% observed a single time. Approximately 1.4% of the sample belongs to the ten largest clones.

CDR1 MNHEY and CDR2 SVGAGI are derived from the germline V gene. The CDR3, from cysteine to phenylalanine, totals 15 residues. Only CDR3 DNA remains: 45 bases, in frame from the first base. The junction shows trimming of 4 bases on V and 9 bases on J, and the gene matches do not reach 9 bases of it. The time point label, as the study defines it: baseline before first vaccination. Vaccinee samples came from UK trials COV001 and COV002, including a single-blind randomized controlled phase 2/3 trial of AZD1222 (ChAdOx1 nCoV-19) in healthy adults. For TCRbeta chain sequencing, PBMC samples from trial participants were taken at day 0 and at day 28 after the second dose.

Sequenced material: peripheral blood, taken on day 0 of AZD1222 vaccination. The chain was built from TRBV6-5 and TRBJ2-1, with 10 bases in between that match TRBD2. This receptor was obtained from an adult in good health. CDR3 sequence: CASSSRASGGGEQFF. The nucleotide sequence reads as follows: TGTGCCAGCAGTTCGCGGGCTAGCGGGGGCGGTGAGCAGTTCTTC.